This entry lists 6 T cell receptor beta chains sequenced from one sample in a study of cytomegalovirus exposure and HLA in healthy donors. Using immunoSEQ multiplex PCR, the repertoire was profiled, and TCRdb retains in-frame clones only, with some absent. This sample yields about 360,000 clones, of which roughly 88% are seen a single time; under 0.95% belongs to the top ten. Sample: PBMCs. These receptors all come from a woman under 30 in good health and CMV-seronegative.

The chain couples TRBV28 to TRBJ2-7, with 9 positions matching TRBD2. Germline V gene data show CDR1 as MDHEN and CDR2 as SYDVKM. The V gene end was trimmed by 2 bases and the J gene end by 2 bases; junction bases not matched to a gene: 19. The CDR3 spans 20 residues. CDR3 residues: CASSLMGVGRTSDLTYEQYF. DNA of the CDR3: TGTGCCAGCAGTTTAATGGGAGTCGGCCGGACTAGCGATTTAACCTACGAGCAGTACTTC.

This clone came up once. The gene calls are TRBV6-4 and TRBJ2-2; D remains unclear. CDR1 is MRHNA, CDR2 SNTAGT, per germline. Trimming stripped 0 bases from V and 4 bases from J, with 6 bases between. The CDR3 has 14 amino acids. CDR3 coding DNA: TGTGCCAGCAGTGACTCCGACATCACCGGGGAGCTGTTTTTT. This translates into CASSDSDITGELFF.

The chain carries TRBV15 and TRBJ2-5; 8 bases line up with TRBD1. With V trimmed by 5 bases and J by 2 bases, 13 bases remained unmatched. Germline-derived CDR1 and CDR2 are LNHNV and YYDKDF (reference sequence). The CDR3 length is 17 residues. CDR3 nucleotides: TGTGCCACCAGCTCAGGAGGAAGGACAGGGCCTCAAGAGACCCAGTACTTC. It translates to CATSSGGRTGPQETQYF.

This sequence joins TRBV28 and TRBJ1-1, with D perhaps TRBD1 (5 bases). The germline V gene encodes CDR1 MDHEN and CDR2 SYDVKM. There are 14 residues in the CDR3. The ends were cut back, 5 bases at V and 8 bases at J, with 18 bases in the middle. The DNA of the CDR3 is TGTGCCAGCAGTGGCGGGGCACGCCATGTGGAAGCTTTCTTT. Translating gives CASSGGARHVEAFF.

V and J are TRBV4-2 and TRBJ2-2; a weak D match, TRBD2 (6 bases). Trimming stripped 1 base from V and 4 bases from J, with 16 bases between. Per the germline V gene, CDR1 is LGHNA and CDR2 is YNFKEQ. The CDR3 extends over 17 amino acids. The DNA for the CDR3 is TGTGCCAGCAGCCAAGTAGATAGGTGGGGGGTCACCGGGGAGCTGTTTTTT. Residues: CASSQVDRWGVTGELFF.

This clone has a single count. V is TRBV5-1 and J is TRBJ1-1; 11 nucleotides line up with TRBD1. Looked up from germline, CDR1 is SGHRS and CDR2 is YFSETQ. Losses at the gene ends were 4 bases for V and 1 base for J; bases not matched to a gene: 6. There are 16 residues in the CDR3. This chain's CDR3 is CASSTGTGGTNTEAFF. The CDR3 nucleotides are TGCGCCAGCAGCACCGGGACAGGGGGAACGAACACTGAAGCTTTCTTT.